This is a list of T cell receptor beta chains from one sample in a study of identical twins. One entry per CDR3 protein results from TCRdb running MiXCR on the 5' RACE reads. The sample carries about 260,000 distinct CDR3 sequences, roughly 7% recorded once. The data also belong to a second study, concerning yellow fever vaccine responses in identical twins.

Specimen: memory (CD45RO+) T cells sorted from blood. The receptors were sampled from a woman aged 18-29 years in good health. The CDR3 runs from the conserved cysteine through the conserved F or W. D genes are given only for firm matches. The size of a clone is reported for some rows only, either as once, few or many, or as a class for expanded clones.

TRBV5-1,few,NA,TRBJ1-2,TGCGCCAGCAGCTTGGAGTACGGGGATGGCTACACCTTC,CASSLEYGDGYTF
TRBV28,many,NA,TRBJ1-5,TGTGCCAGCAGTCCAACAGGAGAACTCCGCAATCAGCCCCAGCATTTT,CASSPTGELRNQPQHF
TRBV3-1,few,NA,TRBJ1-2,TGTGCCAGCAGCCCTGGGTTTGACTATGGCTACACCTTC,CASSPGFDYGYTF
TRBV9,many,TRBD2,TRBJ2-7,TGTGCCAGCAGCGTAGATGGGGGAGGGGCCTCCATTTACGAGCAGTACTTC,CASSVDGGGASIYEQYF
TRBV7-6,few,NA,TRBJ2-3,TGTGCCAGCAGCGACACAGGGAGCACAGATACGCAGTATTTT,CASSDTGSTDTQYF
TRBV7-6,few,TRBD1,TRBJ2-2,TGTGCCAGCAGCTTAGCACAGGGGCTCACCGGGGAGCTGTTTTTT,CASSLAQGLTGELFF
TRBV12-5,many,TRBD2,TRBJ2-1,TGTGCTAGTGGTTTGCCCACCACTAGCGGCACCTACAATGAGCAGTTCTTC,CASGLPTTSGTYNEQFF
TRBV27,many,NA,TRBJ1-3,TGTGCCAGCTCGAGGGGGGACTCACCTGGAAACACCATATATTTT,CASSRGDSPGNTIYF
TRBV5-1,many,NA,TRBJ2-1,TGCGCCAGCAGCCCCGTCCGCAGCTCCTACAATGAGCAGTTCTTC,CASSPVRSSYNEQFF
TRBV12-3/TRBV12-4,NA,NA,TRBJ1-2,TGTGCCAGCGGAAAATCCTACGGCTACACCTTC,CASGKSYGYTF
TRBV19,once,NA,TRBJ1-1,TGTGCCAGTAGATACGGGACGGCAATCAACACTGAAGCTTTCTTT,CASRYGTAINTEAFF
TRBV28,NA,TRBD2,TRBJ2-7,TGTGCCAGCAGGAAGCTGGGGAGGGAAGGTTCCCACGAGCAGTACTTC,CASRKLGREGSHEQYF
TRBV7-2,few,NA,TRBJ2-7,TGTGCCAGCAGCTTAGGCACTAGTCTCTCGATCTACGAGCAGTACTTC,CASSLGTSLSIYEQYF
TRBV20-1,few,TRBD1,TRBJ1-1,TGCAGTGCGTACAGGGGGCCGAACACTGAAGCTTTCTTT,CSAYRGPNTEAFF
TRBV3-1,NA,TRBD2,TRBJ2-7,TGTGCCAGCAGCCACGGGACTAGCGGGAGGGTGTCCTACGAGCAGTACTTC,CASSHGTSGRVSYEQYF
TRBV28,few,NA,TRBJ1-4,TGTGCCAGCAGGGCCCCTATTGGGGGGCGGTCTAATGAAAAACTGTTTTTT,CASRAPIGGRSNEKLFF
TRBV20-1,NA,TRBD1,TRBJ1-5,TGCAGTGCGAAAAGGGGTGGGACAGGGAGCAATCAGCCCCAGCATTTT,CSAKRGGTGSNQPQHF
TRBV24-1,few,TRBD2,TRBJ2-1,TGTGCCACCAGTGATTTGGCTAGCGGGAGCGAGTCCTACAATGAGCAGTTCTTC,CATSDLASGSESYNEQFF
TRBV7-6,few,NA,TRBJ1-1,TGTGCCAGCAGCCCCGCCGGGACGCCGAACACTGAAGCTTTCTTT,CASSPAGTPNTEAFF
TRBV6-5,NA,TRBD2,TRBJ2-7,TGTGCCAGCAGTTACGCGCCGGGGGGGGCGGGAGCGATCTACGAGCAGTACTTC,CASSYAPGGAGAIYEQYF
TRBV20-1,NA,NA,TRBJ2-2,TGCAGTGCTAGAGGGCTAGGGGGAACCGGGGAGCTGTTTTTT,CSARGLGGTGELFF
TRBV27,few,NA,TRBJ2-2,TGTGCCAGCAGTTTTTGGGGCGGGGAGCTGTTTTTT,CASSFWGGELFF
TRBV24-1,few,NA,TRBJ2-3,TGTGCCACCAGTGAGCCGACTAGTACAGATACGCAGTATTTT,CATSEPTSTDTQYF
TRBV7-6,NA,NA,TRBJ2-3,TGTGCCAGCAGCAACTACAGGTTCAGGCAGTATTTT,CASSNYRFRQYF
TRBV6-2/TRBV6-3,many,TRBD1,TRBJ1-5,TGTGCCAGCAGTCACCCGACAGGGAGGGAGCAGCCCCAGCATTTT,CASSHPTGREQPQHF
TRBV7-3,NA,NA,TRBJ2-3,TGTGCCAGCAGCTTAAAGGGGGGTGCTAGCACAGATACGCAGTATTTT,CASSLKGGASTDTQYF
TRBV4-1,few,TRBD2,TRBJ2-1,TGCGCCAGCAGCCAAACCGGGACTAGCGGGGGGTACAATGAGCAGTTCTTC,CASSQTGTSGGYNEQFF
TRBV6-5,many,NA,TRBJ2-1,TGTGCCAGCAGTTACATAAGCGGAGCTTTTTACAATGAGCAGTTCTTC,CASSYISGAFYNEQFF
TRBV4-2,few,TRBD2,TRBJ2-3,TGTGCCAGCAGCCGGCAGCGGGAGTCCACAGATACGCAGTATTTT,CASSRQRESTDTQYF
TRBV24-1,few,TRBD1,TRBJ1-1,TGTGCCACCAGTGCCGGACAGGGGAACACTGAAGCTTTCTTT,CATSAGQGNTEAFF
TRBV9,many,NA,TRBJ2-3,TGTGCCAGCAGCGTAGGATACATAGACACAGATACGCAGTATTTT,CASSVGYIDTDTQYF
TRBV2,many,NA,TRBJ2-1,TGTGCCAGCACCGGGGACACAATCTCCTACAATGAGCAGTTCTTC,CASTGDTISYNEQFF
TRBV20-1,NA,NA,TRBJ2-1,TGCAGTGCTAGAGGGCAGTTAGCCGGGGTAAAGGAGCAGTTCTTC,CSARGQLAGVKEQFF
TRBV12-3/TRBV12-4,many,TRBD2,TRBJ2-7,TGTGCCAGCAGGAAGCGGGAGATCGGTAACGAGCAGTACTTC,CASRKREIGNEQYF
TRBV12-3/TRBV12-4,few,NA,TRBJ1-4,TGTGCCAGCCGAGCTAACAGGGCTAATGAAAAACTGTTTTTT,CASRANRANEKLFF
TRBV5-5,many,NA,TRBJ2-3,TGTGCCAGCAGCTTGATTGGCGCCCTCACAGATACGCAGTATTTT,CASSLIGALTDTQYF
TRBV20-1,few,TRBD2,TRBJ2-1,TGCAGTGCTAGGGGACTAGCGGGAAGGTCCTACAATGAGCAGTTCTTC,CSARGLAGRSYNEQFF